What follows are 20 T cell receptor beta chains derived from one specimen sequenced in a study of cytomegalovirus exposure and HLA in healthy donors. The PCR made use of 60 Vbeta and 13 Jbeta primers. Only in-frame clones appear in the TCRdb table, and some are missing; sequencing was by immunoSEQ multiplex PCR. This sample has about 170,000 clones; about 85% occur once, and the top ten carry around 4.4%. The sample comprised PBMCs. Receptors originate from a woman aged 45-65 years in good health and CMV-seropositive.

The chain joins TRBV6-1 to TRBJ1-3, with D possibly matching TRBD1 (5 bases). CDR1 is MNHNS, CDR2 SASEGT, per germline. The CDR3 loop spans 15 amino acids. Deletions cut 0 bases from V and 4 bases from J, with 10 bases between. The CDR3 DNA reads as TGTGCCAGCAGTGAAGCGGGGGGAAGGGGAAACACCATATATTTT. Its protein product is CASSEAGGRGNTIYF.

This clone has just a few counts. V and J are TRBV7-8 and TRBJ2-1; D is possibly TRBD1 (6 bases). V was cut by 5 bases and J by 9 bases, with 14 bases left in between. CDR3 length: 13 residues. From germline, CDR1 is SGHVS and CDR2 FQNEAQ. CDR3 residues: CASSIGQLSEQFF. DNA for the CDR3: TGTGCCAGCAGCATAGGACAGTTGAGTGAGCAGTTCTTC.

This clone was seen more than once but under ten times. The chain carries TRBV7-2 and TRBJ1-4; 8 nucleotides align to TRBD1. Trimming cost V 5 bases and J 4 bases; bases outside gene matches: 6. There are 15 residues in the CDR3. CDR1 SGHTA and CDR2 FQGNSA come from the germline V gene. CDR3 coding DNA: TGTGCCAGCAGCCCCCGACAGGGGTTTAATGAAAAACTGTTTTTT. Translation gives CASSPRQGFNEKLFF.

J is TRBJ2-2 and V is TRBV27, with 9 bases matching TRBD2. V shed 4 bases and J 2 bases; nucleotides not matched to a gene: 5. This CDR3 is 16 amino acids long. Germline-derived CDR1 and CDR2 are MNHEY and SMNVEV (reference sequence). CDR3 protein: CASSSRGGANTGELFF. The CDR3 DNA reads TGTGCCAGCAGTTCCCGCGGGGGGGCCAACACCGGGGAGCTGTTTTTT.

The V gene is TRBV6-5, the J gene TRBJ1-1, with a possible D match to TRBD1 (6 bases). With 5 bases removed from V and 5 bases from J, the gap between germline ends came to 15 bases. Germline values: CDR1 MNHEY, CDR2 SVGAGI. The CDR3 runs 14 residues. Here the CDR3 DNA reads TGTGCCAGCAGTCACTACTCTGACAGGACTGAAGCTTTCTTT. It is translated as CASSHYSDRTEAFF.

This chain joins TRBV5-1 and TRBJ2-7; D may be TRBD1 (7 bases). Per the germline V gene, CDR1 is SGHRS and CDR2 is YFSETQ. The CDR3 spans 15 residues. V was pared by 4 bases and J by 6 bases, with 20 bases between. CDR3 sequence: CASSLRTGGKVEQYF. As DNA, the CDR3 is TGCGCCAGCAGCCTGCGGACAGGAGGGAAAGTCGAGCAGTACTTC. Full variable domain (missing parts from reference TRBV5-1 and TRBJ2-7): KAGVTQTPRYLIKTRGQQVTLSCSPISGHRSVSWYQQTPGQGLQFLFEYFSETQRNKGNFPGRFSGRQFSNSRSEMNVSTLELGDSALYLCASSLRTGGKVEQYFGPGTRLTVT.

The chain recombines TRBV5-6 with TRBJ2-2, with D maybe TRBD2 (6 bases). The V end was cut by 6 bases, the J end by 1 base, with 13 bases between. Germline-derived CDR1 and CDR2 are SGHDT and YYEEEE. The CDR3 extends over 15 amino acids. The CDR3 DNA reads TGTGCCAGCACCCGACTAGAAGTGAACACCGGGGAGCTGTTTTTT. Translation: CASTRLEVNTGELFF.

As regards this clone: Its ends do not fully match the called genes, so a read error is possible. V and J are TRBV7-9 and TRBJ1-2; perhaps TRBD1 as D (6 bases). This CDR3 comprises 14 residues. Germline-derived CDR1 and CDR2 are SEHNR and FQNEAQ (reference sequence). CDR3 loop: CSSSLSGQNYGYTF. The CDR3 DNA reads TGTTCCAGCAGCTTGTCGGGACAAAACTATGGCTACACCTTC.

The chain combines TRBV18 with TRBJ1-2; TRBD1 is a possible D gene (6 bases). The CDR3 runs to 15 residues. The germline gives CDR1 KGHSH, CDR2 LQKENI. With 6 bases removed from V and 2 bases from J, the gap between germline ends came to 16 bases. CDR3 sequence: CASSTLMDSNYGYTF. In DNA, the CDR3 is TGTGCCAGCTCGACCCTCATGGACAGCAACTATGGCTACACCTTC.

This chain's CDR3 is CASSLAPATYYGYTF. The CDR3 DNA reads as TGTGCCAGCAGCTTGGCGCCAGCGACTTACTATGGCTACACCTTC. The V call is TRBV5-6, the J call TRBJ1-2; D remains unclear. V dropped 0 bases and J dropped 3 bases, with 12 bases sitting between them. The length of the CDR3 is 15 residues. Germline assignment: CDR1 SGHDT and CDR2 YYEEEE.

The rearrangement joins TRBV18 to TRBJ1-5; TRBD1 is a possible D gene (5 bases). The CDR3 contains 14 residues. Germline CDR1 and CDR2: KGHSH and LQKENI. V lost 3 bases and J 7 bases, leaving 13 bases between the germline ends. The CDR3 bases are TGTGCCAGCTCACCCCGACAGATTAGGCAGCCCCAGCATTTT. It encodes CASSPRQIRQPQHF.

The chain couples TRBV19 to TRBJ2-7; TRBD2 agrees at 15 bases. Trimming took 5 bases from V and 2 from J; bases not matched to a gene: 7. Germline V CDR1 and CDR2: LNHDA, SQIVND (reference sequence). The CDR3 length is 17 residues. For the CDR3, the DNA is TGTGCCAGTAGTCCTGGACTAGCGGGGGGGCCCCCCTACGAGCAGTACTTC. Amino acids: CASSPGLAGGPPYEQYF.

The chain combines TRBV28 with TRBJ1-5; 10 nucleotides agree with TRBD1. The junction had 9 bases not matched to a gene; V was cut back by 1 base and J by 0 bases. Germline lookup yields CDR1 MDHEN and CDR2 SYDVKM. The CDR3 is 19 residues long. CDR3 nucleotides: TGTGCCAGCAGTTTATTGGGGACAGGGGCGTTTTATAGCAATCAGCCCCAGCATTTT. Its translation is CASSLLGTGAFYSNQPQHF.

This chain links TRBV6-5 with TRBJ1-3; D remains unclear. Trimming removed 2 bases at V and 4 bases at J, with 12 bases between. This CDR3 comprises 15 residues. CDR1 is MNHEY, CDR2 SVGAGI, per germline. The CDR3, as DNA: TGTGCCAGCAGTTACGGAGGGAGTGGCGGAAACACCATATATTTT. Translating gives CASSYGGSGGNTIYF.

The chain uses TRBV27 and TRBJ2-3; D possibly corresponds to TRBD1 (5 bases). The CDR3 extends over 15 amino acids. V gave up 3 bases and J gave up 4 bases, with 14 bases separating them. Per the germline V gene, CDR1 is MNHEY and CDR2 is SMNVEV (reference sequence). The CDR3 DNA reads TGTGCCAGCAGTTTCCGTCAGGGTATGGCAGATACGCAGTATTTT. This sequence encodes CASSFRQGMADTQYF.

This clone turned up a few times. J is TRBJ2-1 and V is TRBV5-4; 8 bases align to TRBD2. In germline, CDR1 is SGHNT, CDR2 YYREEE (reference sequence). The CDR3 consists of 14 residues. The V segment lost 4 bases and the J segment 10 bases; nucleotides outside the gene matches: 10. CDR3 loop: CASSRPGREGEQFF. CDR3 nucleotides: TGTGCCAGCAGCCGTCCCGGACGGGAGGGAGAGCAGTTCTTC.

This sequence joins TRBV28 and TRBJ2-7, with 7 bases aligning to TRBD1. The CDR3 is made up of 13 amino acids. Germline CDR1 reads MDHEN; CDR2 reads SYDVKM. V trimming: 5 bases; J trimming: 1 base; junction bases outside the gene matches: 2. The CDR3 spells CASSPGQSYEQYF. The CDR3 coding sequence is TGTGCCAGCAGTCCGGGACAGTCCTACGAGCAGTACTTC.

J is TRBJ2-2 and V is TRBV28, with TRBD1 matching 8 bases. J gave up 3 bases and V 9 bases, and 6 bases lay outside the gene matches. Germline CDR1 reads MDHEN; CDR2 reads SYDVKM. This CDR3 has 14 amino acids. The CDR3 region is CASFKTGDTGELFF. CDR3 bases: TGTGCCAGTTTCAAGACAGGGGACACCGGGGAGCTGTTTTTT.

The CDR3: CAIRGAGGGNTIYF. The CDR3 DNA is TGTGCCATCAGAGGGGCAGGGGGTGGAAACACCATATATTTT. This chain joins TRBV10-3 and TRBJ1-3; 7 positions agree with TRBD1. V lost 6 bases to trimming and J lost 3 bases; unmatched junction nucleotides: 5. The CDR3 consists of 14 residues. Looked up from germline, CDR1 is ENHRY and CDR2 is SYGVKD.

The J gene is TRBJ2-3, the V gene TRBV7-8; 7 bases fit TRBD1. Trimming removed 5 bases from V and 2 bases from J; junction bases left unmatched: 7. The CDR3 is 15 residues long. The germline V gene has CDR1 SGHVS and CDR2 FQNEAQ. This chain's CDR3 is CASSPRGQITDTQYF. CDR3 DNA sequence: TGTGCCAGCAGCCCTCGGGGACAGATCACAGATACGCAGTATTTT.